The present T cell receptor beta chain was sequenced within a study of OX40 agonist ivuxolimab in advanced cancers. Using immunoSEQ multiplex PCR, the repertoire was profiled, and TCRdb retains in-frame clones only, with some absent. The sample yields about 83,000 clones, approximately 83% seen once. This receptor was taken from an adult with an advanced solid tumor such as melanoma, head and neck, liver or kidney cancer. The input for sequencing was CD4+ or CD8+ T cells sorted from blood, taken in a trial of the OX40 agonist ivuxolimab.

The CDR3 spells CASRKVAKNIQYF. For the CDR3, the DNA is TGTGCCAGCAGGAAGGTAGCCAAAAACATTCAGTACTTC. This chain uses TRBV11-2 with TRBJ2-4; no clear D. The germline V gene has CDR1 SGHAT and CDR2 FQNNGV. The CDR3 covers 13 residues. V dropped 6 bases and J dropped 0 bases, with 6 bases sitting between them.